One T cell receptor beta chain is described in this entry. Profiled with immunoSEQ multiplex PCR; TCRdb holds only in-frame clones, not every one. The sample gives around 31,000 clones, approximately 85% of which show up once; approximately 7.9% is in the top ten. From germline, CDR1 is LNHDA and CDR2 SQIVND (reference sequence). Trimming left V 1 base short and J 4 bases short, with 11 bases between. The CDR3 loop spans 15 amino acids. This sample was included in a study of blood T cell repertoires in COVID-19. Those enrolled in Seattle joined during active infection and were followed longitudinally afterward.

The TCR originated in a man between 60 and 75 years old with COVID-19, enrolled during active disease. Material: peripheral blood. The V and J genes are TRBV19 and TRBJ1-5; perhaps TRBD1 as D (6 bases). CDR3 coding DNA: TGTGCCAGTAGTATAGTCAGGGGTGAAAATCAGCCCCAGCATTTT. This gives the protein CASSIVRGENQPQHF.